This T cell receptor (beta chain) was captured in a study of monozygotic twins with cystic fibrosis. Notes on the study in general: V usage most resembled the co-twin in 13 of 16 pairs.

The assay was immunoSEQ multiplex PCR, and TCRdb's table has in-frame clones only and misses some. Among about 15,000 clones listed, 95% to 97% were seen once. The V gene end was trimmed by 0 bases and the J gene end by 7 bases; junction bases not matched to a gene: 4. From germline, CDR1 is SGHVS and CDR2 FNYEAQ. The CDR3 totals 15 residues. A remark on this clone: Antigen unknown.

Sequencing was done on a sample of blood. The gene calls are TRBV7-6 and TRBJ1-3; 9 bases fit TRBD1. The clonotype comes from a girl aged 2-10 years with cystic fibrosis. This CDR3 is CASSLAGTGMNTIYF. The DNA of the CDR3 is TGTGCCAGCAGCTTAGCTGGGACAGGGATGAACACCATATATTTT.